This is a list of T cell receptor beta chains from one sample in a study of blood T cell repertoires in COVID-19. TCRdb keeps only in-frame clones here, not all; method: immunoSEQ multiplex PCR. The sample has roughly 250,000 clones; 88% are singletons. What was sequenced was PBMCs or T cells enriched from blood (not recorded which). These receptor sequences come from a woman between 50 and 59 years old who had recovered from COVID-19. Both conserved end residues are part of each CDR3. A D gene is named only where the DNA matches it firmly. Size tells how often a clone was seen (once, few, many) or the class of an expanded clone, and some rows leave it out.

d_call,j_call,clone_size,v_call,cdr3_nt,cdr3_aa
TRBD1,TRBJ1-1,-,TRBV10-1,TGCGCCAGCAGCAATCACAGGGGGTACGGCACTGAAGCTTTCTTT,CASSNHRGYGTEAFF
TRBD1,TRBJ2-7,-,TRBV7-3,TGTGCCAGCAGCTTAAACAGGGGGTCCTCCTACGAGCAGTACTTC,CASSLNRGSSYEQYF
-,TRBJ1-2,-,TRBV28,TGTGCCAGCAGGGCCCGGGGTAGTGGTGGCTACACCTTC,CASRARGSGGYTF
-,TRBJ1-1,once,TRBV15,TGTGCCACCAGCAGAGGTGACAGGAACACTGAAGCTTTCTTT,CATSRGDRNTEAFF
-,TRBJ1-5,once,TRBV21-1,TGTGCCAGCAGCACAGGGCCGAGTTGGCAGCCCCAGCATTTT,CASSTGPSWQPQHF
-,TRBJ2-3,once,TRBV28,TGTGCCAGCAGCCGGGACTTCAAAACAGATACGCAGTATTTT,CASSRDFKTDTQYF
-,TRBJ2-7,once,TRBV19,TGTGCCAGTAGGAGGGACACCTCGAGCTCCTACGAGCAGTACTTC,CASRRDTSSSYEQYF
TRBD1,TRBJ1-1,-,TRBV11-2,TGTGCCAGCAGCTTGCCAGGGGGCCCCCCTGAAGCTTTCTTT,CASSLPGGPPEAFF
-,TRBJ1-1,once,TRBV29-1,TGCAGCTTTGGGGGTCGACAGCAAAACATGAACACTGAAGCTTTCTTT,CSFGGRQQNMNTEAFF
TRBD2,TRBJ2-2,once,TRBV28,TGTGCCAGCAGTTTCCCAAAAACGACTAGCGTGAACACCGGGGAGCTGTTTTTT,CASSFPKTTSVNTGELFF
TRBD2,TRBJ2-5,-,TRBV19,TGTGCCAGTAGTATTTGGGGGGGAGAGACCCAGTACTTC,CASSIWGGETQYF
TRBD1,TRBJ1-1,-,TRBV4-3,TGCGCCAGCAGCCAAGTTTCGGGACAGGGGATTAATGAAGCTTTCTTT,CASSQVSGQGINEAFF
TRBD2,TRBJ2-1,-,TRBV24-1,TGTGCCACCAGTGATTTGCTGGGCGGGAGCTCCTACAATGAGCAGTTCTTC,CATSDLLGGSSYNEQFF
-,TRBJ2-1,-,TRBV29-1,TGCAGCGCCGGACCGGGATACAATGAGCAGTTCTTC,CSAGPGYNEQFF
TRBD2,TRBJ2-6,-,TRBV28,TGTGCCAGCAGTCCCGGACTAGCTGGTGGGGCCAACGTCCTGACTTTC,CASSPGLAGGANVLTF
TRBD1,TRBJ1-1,-,TRBV19,TGTGCCAGTAGTTCCGGGACAGGTGATAAGAGGAGGACTGAAGCTTTCTTT,CASSSGTGDKRRTEAFF
-,TRBJ1-6,-,TRBV30,TGTGCCTGGAGCCTCCTCTACAATTCACCCCTCCACTTT,CAWSLLYNSPLHF
-,TRBJ2-2,few,TRBV5-1,TGCGCCAGCAGCAGTGGACAGAGGAACACCGGGGAGCTGTTTTTT,CASSSGQRNTGELFF
TRBD1,TRBJ1-4,once,TRBV2,TGTGCCAGCAGTGCCGGGACAGGGGGCTTTTATGAAAAACTGTTTTTT,CASSAGTGGFYEKLFF
-,TRBJ1-1,-,TRBV4-3,TGCGCCAGCAGCCAAGATCCGCGAGTGAACACTGAAGCTTTCTTT,CASSQDPRVNTEAFF
TRBD2,TRBJ2-1,-,TRBV3-1/TRBV3-2,TGTGCCAGCAGCCAAGTGTGGACTAGCGGGAGTTTGGATGAGCAGTTCTTC,CASSQVWTSGSLDEQFF
TRBD2,TRBJ2-3,-,TRBV11-2,TGTGCCAGCAGCTTGGGTACTAGCGGGATTACAGATACGCAGTATTTT,CASSLGTSGITDTQYF
TRBD2,TRBJ2-3,-,TRBV5-6,TGTGCCAGCAGCCCTAAAGGATTACTAGCGGGAGGGCCAGATACGCAGTATTTT,CASSPKGLLAGGPDTQYF
-,TRBJ1-5,-,TRBV27,TGTGCCAGCAGGGGGGGAGGACATAGCAATCAGCCCCAGCATTTT,CASRGGGHSNQPQHF
TRBD2,TRBJ2-3,-,TRBV7-2,TGTGCCAGCAGCTCAAGGACTAGCGGAAGCACAGATACGCAGTATTTT,CASSSRTSGSTDTQYF
TRBD1,TRBJ1-2,-,TRBV4-1,TGCGCCAGCAGCCAAGACGGGGGACAGGGGGCTAGGGGCTACACCTTC,CASSQDGGQGARGYTF
-,TRBJ1-5,-,TRBV10-2,TGCGCCAGCAGTGCGACAGAGGCGCGATATAGCAATCAGCCCCAGCATTTT,CASSATEARYSNQPQHF
-,TRBJ1-2,-,TRBV7-2,TGTGCCAGCAGCTTAGGGCCTGGACAGCGCCTCTATGGCTACACCTTC,CASSLGPGQRLYGYTF
TRBD1,TRBJ1-2,-,TRBV5-1,TGCGCCAGCAGCCCGGACAGGGCGCCGGGTGGCTACACCTTC,CASSPDRAPGGYTF
-,TRBJ1-4,few,TRBV18,TGTGCCAGCTCAAGCGGACAGAATGAAAAACTGTTTTTT,CASSSGQNEKLFF
TRBD1,TRBJ1-1,-,TRBV19,TGTGCCAGTAGTATTGCAAGGGGGCTGAACACTGAAGCTTTCTTT,CASSIARGLNTEAFF
-,TRBJ2-3,-,TRBV19,TGTGCCAGTAGGGGCAGGGTAGTGGATACGCAGTATTTT,CASRGRVVDTQYF
TRBD2,TRBJ2-1,-,TRBV10-3,TGTGCCATCAGTGAGTCGAACGGGCGGGAGTCGCAGTTCTTC,CAISESNGRESQFF
TRBD2,TRBJ2-7,-,TRBV7-2,TGTGCCAGCAGCCCAGCGGGAGGGCCGGCCGAGCAGTACTTC,CASSPAGGPAEQYF
-,TRBJ2-3,-,TRBV30,TGTGCCTGGAGTGTACTCTCTAGCACAGATACGCAGTATTTT,CAWSVLSSTDTQYF
TRBD2,TRBJ2-2,-,TRBV7-9,TGTGCCACCACGGGACTAGCCAACACCGGGGAGCTGTTTTTT,CATTGLANTGELFF
-,TRBJ1-4,-,TRBV19,TGTGCCAGTAGTATAGGAGGGACTAATGAAAAACTGTTTTTT,CASSIGGTNEKLFF
-,TRBJ1-5,-,TRBV23-1,TGCGCCAGCAGTCAACCCGACGGACCGGGGCAGCCCCAGCATTTT,CASSQPDGPGQPQHF
-,TRBJ2-2,-,TRBV19,TGTGCCAGTAGTCCAGGGCTACCGACGGTCGGGGAGCTGTTTTTT,CASSPGLPTVGELFF
-,TRBJ2-1,-,TRBV5-1,TGCGCCAGCAGCTTCCTAGGGGATTCCTACAATGAGCAGTTCTTC,CASSFLGDSYNEQFF
-,TRBJ1-3,-,TRBV28,TGTGCCAGCAGTTTGTTAGACTCTGGAAACACCATATATTTT,CASSLLDSGNTIYF
-,TRBJ1-1,-,TRBV7-2,TGTGCCAGCAGCTTAGCGCCGGGGAACACTGAAGCTTTCTTT,CASSLAPGNTEAFF
TRBD1,TRBJ2-2,once,TRBV6-2/TRBV6-3,TGTGCCAGCAGCCACTTGGACAGGGCCACCGGGGAGCTGTTTTTT,CASSHLDRATGELFF
TRBD1,TRBJ1-1,-,TRBV4-2,TGTGCCAGCAGCCAGCAACAGGGGAAAGGGGGCCAAACGAACACTGAAGCTTTCTTT,CASSQQQGKGGQTNTEAFF
-,TRBJ1-1,-,TRBV18,TGTGCCAGCTCACCGAGACAAGCCCCCATGAACACTGAAGCTTTCTTT,CASSPRQAPMNTEAFF
TRBD1,TRBJ1-1,-,TRBV5-8,TGTGCCAGCAGCAGAGGACAGGCGGCCACTGAAGCTTTCTTT,CASSRGQAATEAFF
TRBD2,TRBJ2-3,-,TRBV7-3,TGTGCCAGCAGCTTTAGCGGGAGCAACACAGATACGCAGTATTTT,CASSFSGSNTDTQYF
TRBD1,TRBJ1-2,-,TRBV6-5,TGTGCCAGCAGGCCAGGGACAGACAACACCTATGGCTACACCTTC,CASRPGTDNTYGYTF